This T cell receptor (beta chain) is drawn from a study of blood T cell repertoires in COVID-19. The protocol was immunoSEQ multiplex PCR, while the TCRdb copy is restricted to in-frame clones and leaves out a portion. The table lists some 130,000 clones, about four fifths of them singletons. CDR1 and CDR2 from the germline V gene are LGHDT and YNNKEL (reference sequence). The V end lost 1 base, the J end lost 2 bases, and 6 bases lay between the germline ends. The CDR3 has 14 amino acids. Sequencing input: peripheral blood. This clonotype was sampled from a woman older than 75 with acute or convalescent COVID-19. The chain is built from TRBV3-1 (or the pseudogene TRBV3-2) and TRBJ1-5, with D tentatively TRBD1 (6 bases). The CDR3 protein is CASSQGTGNQPQHF. CDR3 nucleotides: TGTGCCAGCAGCCAAGGGACAGGCAATCAGCCCCAGCATTTT.